This is a list of T cell receptor beta chains from one sample in a study of control samples from healthy donors and cancer patients. TCRdb keeps only in-frame clones here, not all; method: immunoSEQ multiplex PCR. The sample lists around 120,000 clones, about 91% occurring once. Sample: blood. The receptor source for this set is a man aged 40-49 years in good health. CDR3s include the opening cysteine and the closing phenylalanine or tryptophan. Where a row states a size, it is once, few, many or the class of an expanded clone; other rows omit it.

V gene	CDR3 length	clone size	CDR3 protein
TRBV4-1	13	once	CASSQDYYNEQFF
TRBV30	12	.	CAWTRGRETQYF
TRBV4-1	13	.	CASSRGGEDTQYF
TRBV11-1	16	.	CASSRPGTGGSYEQYF
TRBV27	16	.	CASSPPQREDGNTIYF
TRBV10-3	12	.	CAISVQGEGYTF
TRBV11-2	14	.	CASSSGFSSYEQYF
TRBV19	14	.	CASRAGFFDTEAFF
TRBV29-1	16	.	CSVEPLAGGPVNEQFF
TRBV6-2/TRBV6-3	14	.	CASSEGLSGNTIYF
TRBV7-2	16	.	CASSPRGGGIQETQYF
TRBV5-6	13	once	CASSLGQGLEAFF
TRBV19	15	.	CASTGDVRMNTEAFF
TRBV5-4	16	.	CASSLAKTSGKNEQFF
TRBV27	15	.	CASSWSGTSTDTQYF
TRBV2	16	.	CASREPFSSGANVLTF
TRBV12-3/TRBV12-4	13	.	CASSRQGTYEQFF
TRBV27	16	.	CASSPQGVFSNQPQHF
TRBV5-1	16	once	CASSLLVRAKDTEAFF
TRBV7-2	15	.	CASTKQGAGTGELFF
TRBV5-1	15	.	CASSLLQSGANVLTF
TRBV24-1	16	.	CATSGEGHGGANVLTF
TRBV12-5	15	.	CASGLRARGMDEQYF
TRBV4-3	16	.	CASSQDRGASNSPLHF
TRBV7-9	13	.	CASSLGGLNEQFF
TRBV29-1	12	.	CSVAGQDTEAFF
TRBV3-1/TRBV3-2	16	.	CASSPGQGSDNQPQHF
TRBV11-2	14	.	CASSPTFVTDTQYF
TRBV7-9	15	.	CASSSRTGSNQPQHF
TRBV27	13	.	CASRGSLNTEAFF
TRBV5-4	13	.	CASSLPGGVEAFF
TRBV11-2	15	.	CASSPPLGWGTEAFF
TRBV7-9	14	.	CASSFGQTTSEAFF
TRBV24-1	16	once	CATSDLPGRENNEQFF
TRBV5-1	17	.	CASSPGTSGGAGNEQFF
TRBV13	14	few	CASSLEGRNTEAFF
TRBV30	18	.	CAWRLGQGLSAYNSPLHF
TRBV24-1	13	.	CATSDLWGYEQYF
TRBV5-6	13	.	CASILVGTTEAFF
TRBV19	13	once	CATALNMNQPQHF